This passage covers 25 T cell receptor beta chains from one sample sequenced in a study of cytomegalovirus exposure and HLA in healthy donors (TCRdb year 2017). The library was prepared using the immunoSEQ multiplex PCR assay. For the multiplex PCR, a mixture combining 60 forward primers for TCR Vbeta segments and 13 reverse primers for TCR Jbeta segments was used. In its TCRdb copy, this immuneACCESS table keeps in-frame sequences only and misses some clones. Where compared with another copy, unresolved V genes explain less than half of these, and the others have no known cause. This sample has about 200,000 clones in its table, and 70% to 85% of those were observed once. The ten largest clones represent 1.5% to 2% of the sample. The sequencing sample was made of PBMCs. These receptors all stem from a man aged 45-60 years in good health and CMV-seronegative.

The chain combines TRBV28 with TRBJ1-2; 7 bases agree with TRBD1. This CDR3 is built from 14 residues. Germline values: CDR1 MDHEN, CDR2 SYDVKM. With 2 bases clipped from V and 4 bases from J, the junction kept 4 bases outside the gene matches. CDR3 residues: CASSLDRAAYGYTF. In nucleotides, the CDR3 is TGTGCCAGCAGTTTAGACAGGGCGGCCTATGGCTACACCTTC.

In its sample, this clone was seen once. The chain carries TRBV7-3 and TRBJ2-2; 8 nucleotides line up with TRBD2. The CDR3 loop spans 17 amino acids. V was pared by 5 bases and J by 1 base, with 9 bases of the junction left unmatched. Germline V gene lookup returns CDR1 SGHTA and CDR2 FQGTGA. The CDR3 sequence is CASSRILAGQNTGELFF. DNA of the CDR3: TGTGCCAGCAGCCGAATCTTAGCGGGGCAGAACACCGGGGAGCTGTTTTTT.

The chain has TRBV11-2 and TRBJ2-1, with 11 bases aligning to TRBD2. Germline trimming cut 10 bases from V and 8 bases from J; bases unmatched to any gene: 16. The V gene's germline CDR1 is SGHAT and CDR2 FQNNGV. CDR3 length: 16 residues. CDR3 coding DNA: TGTGCCACTACCCCCCCATCGGTAGCGGGAGGGTATGAGCAGTTCTTC. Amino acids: CATTPPSVAGGYEQFF.

The CDR3 nucleotides are TGTGCCAGCAGCCTTATTTCCTACGAGCAGTACTTC. Translating gives CASSLISYEQYF. The V gene is TRBV6-6, the J gene TRBJ2-5; D is ambiguous. The J call may be mistaken, given a closer DNA end match to TRBJ2-7. The CDR3 spans 12 residues. Germline V CDR1 and CDR2: MNHNY, SVGAGI (reference sequence).

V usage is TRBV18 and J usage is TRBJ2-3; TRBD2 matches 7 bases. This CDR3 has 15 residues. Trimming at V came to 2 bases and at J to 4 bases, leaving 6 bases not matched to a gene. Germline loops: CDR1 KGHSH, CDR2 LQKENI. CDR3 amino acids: CASSPTSVLPDTQYF. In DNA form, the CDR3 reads TGTGCCAGCTCACCAACTAGCGTGCTACCAGATACGCAGTATTTT. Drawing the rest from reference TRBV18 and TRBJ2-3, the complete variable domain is NAGVMQNPRHLVRRRGQEARLRCSPMKGHSHVYWYRQLPEEGLKFMVYLQKENIIDESGMPKERFSAEFPKEGPSILRIQQVVRGDSAAYFCASSPTSVLPDTQYFGPGTRLTVL.

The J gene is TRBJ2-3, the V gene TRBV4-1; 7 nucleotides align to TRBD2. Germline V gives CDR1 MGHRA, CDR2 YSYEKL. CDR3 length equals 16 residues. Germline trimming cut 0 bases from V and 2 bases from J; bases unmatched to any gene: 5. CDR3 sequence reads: CASSQEGGRYTDTQYF. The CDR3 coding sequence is TGCGCCAGCAGCCAAGAGGGGGGGAGATACACAGATACGCAGTATTTT.

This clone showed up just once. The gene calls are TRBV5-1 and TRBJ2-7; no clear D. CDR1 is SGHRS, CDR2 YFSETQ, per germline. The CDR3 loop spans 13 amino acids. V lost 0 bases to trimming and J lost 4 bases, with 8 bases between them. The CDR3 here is CASSLAVAYEQYF. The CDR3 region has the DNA TGCGCCAGCAGCTTGGCCGTAGCATACGAGCAGTACTTC.

As DNA, the CDR3 is TGTGCCAGCAGCTTCCAGACTTTGAGCTCTGGGGCCAACGTCCTGACTTTC. Translation gives CASSFQTLSSGANVLTF. The chain uses TRBV7-2 and TRBJ2-6; D is ambiguous. CDR1 SGHTA and CDR2 FQGNSA come from the germline V gene. The CDR3 extends over 17 amino acids. Trimming removed 3 bases from V and 0 bases from J, with 12 bases in between. Together with reference TRBV7-2 and TRBJ2-6, the CDR3 gives the full variable domain: GAGVSQSPSNKVTEKGKDVELRCDPISGHTALYWYRQSLGQGLEFLIYFQGNSAPDKSGLPSDRFSAERTGGSVSTLTIQRTQQEDSAVYLCASSFQTLSSGANVLTFGAGSRLTVL.

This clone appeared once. As DNA, the CDR3 is TGCGCCAGCAGCTTGGTGGGGGGGGAAGCTTTCTTT. Amino acids: CASSLVGGEAFF. The V gene is TRBV5-1, the J gene TRBJ1-1, with D perhaps matching TRBD1 (5 bases). This CDR3 region has 12 residues. Germline assignment: CDR1 SGHRS and CDR2 YFSETQ. V lost 0 bases, J lost 8 bases, and 8 bases lay in between.

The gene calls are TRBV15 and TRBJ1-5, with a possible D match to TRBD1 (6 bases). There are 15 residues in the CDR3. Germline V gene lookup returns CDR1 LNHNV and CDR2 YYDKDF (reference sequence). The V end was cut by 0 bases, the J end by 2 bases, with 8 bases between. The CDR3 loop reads CATSRDPGGNQPQHF. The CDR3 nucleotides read TGTGCCACCAGCAGAGATCCAGGGGGCAATCAGCCCCAGCATTTT.

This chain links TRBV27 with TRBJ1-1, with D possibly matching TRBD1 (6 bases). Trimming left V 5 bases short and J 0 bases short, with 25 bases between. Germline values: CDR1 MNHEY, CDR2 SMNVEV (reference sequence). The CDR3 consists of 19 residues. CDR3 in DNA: TGTGCCAGCAGTCCCTACTACAGGGATGGGTTGTGGGTGAACACTGAAGCTTTCTTT. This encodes CASSPYYRDGLWVNTEAFF.

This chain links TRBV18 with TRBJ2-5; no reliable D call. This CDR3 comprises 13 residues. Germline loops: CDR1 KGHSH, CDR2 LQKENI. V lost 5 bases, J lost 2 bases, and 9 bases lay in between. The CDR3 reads CASSGGSQETQYF. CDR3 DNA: TGTGCCAGCTCAGGCGGTTCTCAAGAGACCCAGTACTTC.

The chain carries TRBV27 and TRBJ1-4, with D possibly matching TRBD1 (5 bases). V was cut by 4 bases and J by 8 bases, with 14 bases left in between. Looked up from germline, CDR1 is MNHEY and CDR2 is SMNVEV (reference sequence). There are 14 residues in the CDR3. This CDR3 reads CASSSQGFSEKLFF. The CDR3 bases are TGTGCCAGCAGTTCCCAGGGCTTTTCGGAAAAACTGTTTTTT.

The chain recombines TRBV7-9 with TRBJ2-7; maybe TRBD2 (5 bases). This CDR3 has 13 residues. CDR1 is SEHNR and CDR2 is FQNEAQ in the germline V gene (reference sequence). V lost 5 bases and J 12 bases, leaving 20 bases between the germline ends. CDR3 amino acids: CASSRREGVRPYF. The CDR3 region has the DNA TGTGCCAGCAGCCGCCGTGAGGGCGTCAGACCGTACTTC. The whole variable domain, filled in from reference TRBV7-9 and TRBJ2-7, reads DTGVSQNPRHKITKRGQNVTFRCDPISEHNRLYWYRQTLGQGPEFLTYFQNEAQLEKSRLLSDRFSAERPKGSFSTLEIQRTEQGDSAMYLCASSRREGVRPYFGPGTRLTVT.

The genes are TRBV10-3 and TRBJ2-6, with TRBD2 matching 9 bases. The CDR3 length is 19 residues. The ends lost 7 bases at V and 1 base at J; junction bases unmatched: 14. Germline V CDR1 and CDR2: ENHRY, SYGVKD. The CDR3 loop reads CAIKNEGSGSLSGANVLTF. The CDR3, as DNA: TGTGCCATCAAGAATGAAGGTAGCGGGAGTCTTTCTGGGGCCAACGTCCTGACTTTC.

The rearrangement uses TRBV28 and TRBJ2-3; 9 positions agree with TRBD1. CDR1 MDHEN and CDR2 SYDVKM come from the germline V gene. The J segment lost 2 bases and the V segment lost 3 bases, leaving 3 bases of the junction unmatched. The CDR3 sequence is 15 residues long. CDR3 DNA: TGTGCCAGCAGTTTCGGACAGGGGTACACAGATACGCAGTATTTT. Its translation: CASSFGQGYTDTQYF. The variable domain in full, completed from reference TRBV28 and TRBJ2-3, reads DVKVTQSSRYLVKRTGEKVFLECVQDMDHENMFWYRQDPGLGLRLIYFSYDVKMKEKGDIPEGYSVSREKKERFSLILESASTNQTSMYLCASSFGQGYTDTQYFGPGTRLTVL.

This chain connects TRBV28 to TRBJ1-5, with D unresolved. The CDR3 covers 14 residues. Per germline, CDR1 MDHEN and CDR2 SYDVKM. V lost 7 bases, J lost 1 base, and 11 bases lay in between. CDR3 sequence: CASIEGLSNQPQHF. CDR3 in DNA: TGTGCCAGCATTGAGGGCCTCAGCAATCAGCCCCAGCATTTT. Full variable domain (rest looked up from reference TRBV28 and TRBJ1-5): DVKVTQSSRYLVKRTGEKVFLECVQDMDHENMFWYRQDPGLGLRLIYFSYDVKMKEKGDIPEGYSVSREKKERFSLILESASTNQTSMYLCASIEGLSNQPQHFGDGTRLSIL.

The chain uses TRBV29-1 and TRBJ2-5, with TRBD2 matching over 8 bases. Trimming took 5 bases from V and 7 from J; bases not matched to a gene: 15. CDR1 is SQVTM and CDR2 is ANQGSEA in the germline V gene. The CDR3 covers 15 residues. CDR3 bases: TGCAGCGTTTCGGGACTAGGGGTCCCCTCGTGGACCCAGTACTTC. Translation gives CSVSGLGVPSWTQYF.

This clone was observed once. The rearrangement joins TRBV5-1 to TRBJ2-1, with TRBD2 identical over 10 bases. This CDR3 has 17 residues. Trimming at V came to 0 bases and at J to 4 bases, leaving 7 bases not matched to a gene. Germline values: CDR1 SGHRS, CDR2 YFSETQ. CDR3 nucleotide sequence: TGCGCCAGCAGCTTGGGGCTAGCGGGAGCGTGGTACAATGAGCAGTTCTTC. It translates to CASSLGLAGAWYNEQFF.

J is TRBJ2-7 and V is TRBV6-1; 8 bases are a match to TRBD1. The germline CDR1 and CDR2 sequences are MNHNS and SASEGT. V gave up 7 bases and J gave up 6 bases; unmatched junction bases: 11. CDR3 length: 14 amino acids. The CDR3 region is CASTLRTGPGEQYF. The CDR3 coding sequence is TGTGCCAGCACTCTCCGGACAGGGCCTGGCGAGCAGTACTTC.

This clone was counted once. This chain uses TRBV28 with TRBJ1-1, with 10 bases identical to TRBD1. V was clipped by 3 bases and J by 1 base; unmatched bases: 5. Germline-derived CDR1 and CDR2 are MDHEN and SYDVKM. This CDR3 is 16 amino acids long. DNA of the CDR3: TGTGCCAGCAGTTTGAGGACAGGGGGATGGAACACTGAAGCTTTCTTT. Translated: CASSLRTGGWNTEAFF.

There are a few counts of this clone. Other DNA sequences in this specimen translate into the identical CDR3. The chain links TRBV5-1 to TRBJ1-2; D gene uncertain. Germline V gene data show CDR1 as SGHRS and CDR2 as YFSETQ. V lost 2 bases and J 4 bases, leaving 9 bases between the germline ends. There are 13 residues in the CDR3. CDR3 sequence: CASSLREPYGYTF. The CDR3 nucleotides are TGCGCCAGCAGCTTAAGGGAGCCCTATGGCTACACCTTC.

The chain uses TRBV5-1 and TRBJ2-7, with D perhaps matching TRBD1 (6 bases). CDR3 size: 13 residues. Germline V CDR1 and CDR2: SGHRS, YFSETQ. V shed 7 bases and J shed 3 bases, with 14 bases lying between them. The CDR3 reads CASRRQGNYEQYF. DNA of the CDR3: TGCGCCAGCCGTCGGCAGGGGAACTACGAGCAGTACTTC.

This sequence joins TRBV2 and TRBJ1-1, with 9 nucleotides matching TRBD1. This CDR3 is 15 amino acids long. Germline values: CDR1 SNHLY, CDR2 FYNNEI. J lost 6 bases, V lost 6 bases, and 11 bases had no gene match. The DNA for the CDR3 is TGTGCCAGCAGAGACTCCGGGACAGGGCCATCTGAAGCTTTCTTT. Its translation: CASRDSGTGPSEAFF.

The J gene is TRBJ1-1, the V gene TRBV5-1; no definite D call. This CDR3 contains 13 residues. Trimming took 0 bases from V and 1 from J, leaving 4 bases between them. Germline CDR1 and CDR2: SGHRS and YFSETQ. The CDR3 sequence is CASSLAKNTEAFF. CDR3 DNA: TGCGCCAGCAGCTTGGCCAAGAACACTGAAGCTTTCTTT.